Listed below are T cell receptor beta chains from one sample, sequenced in a study of T cells in Graves' hyperthyroidism and ophthalmopathy. TCRdb reprocessed the multiplex PCR reads with MiXCR, giving one entry per CDR3 protein. The sample yields about 640,000 distinct CDR3 sequences, under 25% seen once. Material: blood. The receptors come from a young man with Graves' ophthalmopathy. CDR3s include the opening cysteine and the closing phenylalanine or tryptophan. The D gene is left open where the match is weak. Not all rows give a size; the values are once, few, many and, for expanded clones, a class.

TRBV30	TRBJ1-1	NA	NA	TGTGCCTGGAGTGGCAGGGGAGGCACTGAAGCTTTCTTT	CAWSGRGGTEAFF
TRBV7-2	TRBJ2-5	many	NA	TGTGCCAGCAGCGGGAGTTGGCAAGAGACCCAGTACTTC	CASSGSWQETQYF
TRBV19	TRBJ2-1	NA	TRBD2	TGTGCCAGTAGTATAGGGCTAGCGGGAATCGCTGAGCAGTTCTTC	CASSIGLAGIAEQFF
TRBV13	TRBJ2-5	NA	TRBD2	TGTGCCAGCAGTCAAACCGGGGAGGGTGAAGAGACCCAGTACTTC	CASSQTGEGEETQYF
TRBV20-1	TRBJ2-7	many	NA	TGCAGTGCTAGTCCCGGGACTTTAGGGTACGAGCAGTACTTC	CSASPGTLGYEQYF
TRBV6-1	TRBJ2-1	once	TRBD1	TGTGCCAGCAGTCAACGGGACAGGGTTTTCGATGAGCAGTTCTTC	CASSQRDRVFDEQFF
TRBV29-1	TRBJ2-1	few	NA	TGCAGCGTTGGACGTAGAGACGAGCAGTTCTTC	CSVGRRDEQFF
TRBV5-1	TRBJ1-6	NA	NA	TGCGCCAGCAGCTTGGACACCGTCGGGAATTCACCCCTCCACTTT	CASSLDTVGNSPLHF
TRBV18	TRBJ2-3	few	NA	TGTGCCAGCTCACCCTACTCTAGCACAGATACGCAGTATTTT	CASSPYSSTDTQYF
TRBV29-1	TRBJ2-7	few	TRBD1	TGCAGCGTTAAACGGACAGGGCCGCGCTCCTACGAGCAGTACTTC	CSVKRTGPRSYEQYF
TRBV3-1	TRBJ1-6	many	NA	TGTGCCAGCAGCCGGACTTCCGATAATTCACCCCTCCACTTT	CASSRTSDNSPLHF
TRBV15	TRBJ1-1	many	NA	TGTGCCACCAGCAGAGATGCGCGGAACGGGGCTGAAGCTTTCTTT	CATSRDARNGAEAFF
TRBV13	TRBJ1-2	NA	TRBD1	TGTGCCAGCAGCGCCCACAGGGGCCTTAACTATGGCTACACCTTC	CASSAHRGLNYGYTF
TRBV28	TRBJ2-7	many	NA	TGTGCCAGCAGTTTTTCCCGTACCTACGAGCAGTACTTC	CASSFSRTYEQYF
TRBV20-1	TRBJ2-6	NA	TRBD2	TGCAGTGCCACGGGACTAGGGGACTCTGGGGCCAACGTCCTGACTTTC	CSATGLGDSGANVLTF
TRBV2	TRBJ2-3	few	NA	TGTGCCAGCAGTGAAACAGGGACTGGCACAGATACGCAGTATTTT	CASSETGTGTDTQYF
TRBV27	TRBJ2-1	NA	TRBD2	TGTGCCAGCAGGGGGCTAGCGGGAGATACCTCCTACAATGAGCAGTTCTTC	CASRGLAGDTSYNEQFF
TRBV20-1	TRBJ2-7	NA	NA	TGCAGTGCGCCAACAGGGTCGACTGACTACGAGCAGTACTTC	CSAPTGSTDYEQYF